These 12 T cell receptor beta chains were sequenced from one sample in a study of beta chain features in type 1 diabetes. These TCRs are of unknown antigen specificity. Study outcomes and limitations: In all four CD4+ subsets, TCRB CDR3 length was significantly, moderately reduced in type 1 diabetes.

As every portion of the isolated RNA was reverse transcribed, the sequencing read expressed TCRB transcripts. The method was immunoSEQ multiplex PCR; TCRdb's version includes in-frame clones alone and lacks a portion of them. This sample carries about 640,000 clones, around 11% of them seen once, and the ten largest clones take 0.095% to 0.15%. Input material: naive CD4+ T cells from blood. These receptors were taken from a young man with type 1 diabetes.

This clone was found a few times. The V and J genes are TRBV5-1 and TRBJ2-1; the D is unclear. The CDR3 is 11 residues long. V was clipped by 0 bases and J by 12 bases, with 7 bases between them. CDR1 SGHRS and CDR2 YFSETQ come from the germline V gene. The CDR3 here is CASSLEGAQFF. CDR3 DNA sequence: TGCGCCAGCAGCTTGGAAGGAGCGCAGTTCTTC.

This clone was counted between two and nine times. This chain uses TRBV5-1 with TRBJ2-5; D might be TRBD1 (7 bases). Germline assignment: CDR1 SGHRS and CDR2 YFSETQ. Trimming removed 4 bases at V and 1 base at J, with 11 bases between. The length of the CDR3 is 14 residues. CDR3 protein: CASSAGQTQETQYF. Here the CDR3 DNA reads TGCGCCAGCAGCGCGGGACAGACCCAAGAGACCCAGTACTTC.

There are a few counts of this clone. The chain has TRBV2 and TRBJ1-5, with 8 bases fitting TRBD1. CDR3 size: 14 residues. V was pared by 4 bases and J by 7 bases, with 6 bases of the junction left unmatched. Germline loops: CDR1 SNHLY, CDR2 FYNNEI. CDR3 in DNA: TGTGCCAGCAGTGGGACAGGGAATCGACAGCCCCAGCATTTT. Amino acid sequence: CASSGTGNRQPQHF.

This clone occurred a few times. The CDR3 bases are TGTGCCAGCAGCTCAGGGAGGGACTTAGCGTCCAATGAGCAGTTCTTC. Translating it yields CASSSGRDLASNEQFF. The V and J genes are TRBV11-2 and TRBJ2-1, with 7 bases identical to TRBD2. This CDR3 has 16 amino acids. V gave up 4 bases and J gave up 6 bases; unmatched junction bases: 12. Per the germline V gene, CDR1 is SGHAT and CDR2 is FQNNGV.

The chain employs TRBV28 and TRBJ2-1; D tentatively reads TRBD1 or TRBD2 (6 bases each). V was cut by 2 bases and J by 5 bases, with 10 bases left in between. This CDR3 contains 14 residues. CDR1 and CDR2 from the germline V gene are MDHEN and SYDVKM. In DNA form, the CDR3 reads TGTGCCAGCAGTTTAGGGGGGCGGAACAATGAGCAGTTCTTC. Protein sequence: CASSLGGRNNEQFF.

This rearrangement joins TRBV19 to TRBJ2-5; TRBD1 agrees at 9 bases. Germline loops: CDR1 LNHDA, CDR2 SQIVND (reference sequence). The CDR3 totals 17 residues. J gave up 3 bases and V 4 bases, and 12 bases lay outside the gene matches. The CDR3 protein is CASSTRTGEWGKETQYF. CDR3 DNA sequence: TGTGCCAGTAGTACCCGGACAGGGGAGTGGGGTAAAGAGACCCAGTACTTC.

The chain links TRBV4-2 to TRBJ2-7; 9 nucleotides match TRBD1. The CDR3 length is 16 residues. Germline loops: CDR1 LGHNA, CDR2 YNFKEQ. The V and J ends lost 4 bases and 0 bases, in that order; junction bases with no gene match: 7. The CDR3 reads CASSPLTGGSSYEQYF. The CDR3 coding sequence is TGTGCCAGCAGCCCCCTGACAGGGGGGAGCTCCTACGAGCAGTACTTC.

This chain connects TRBV7-3 to TRBJ1-1; D may be TRBD1 (5 bases). CDR1 is SGHTA, CDR2 FQGTGA, per germline. The CDR3 runs to 14 residues. V lost 2 bases to trimming and J lost 8 bases, with 15 bases between them. The CDR3 bases are TGTGCCAGCAGCTTAGGGGGGACCAATAAAGAAGCTTTCTTT. Translating it yields CASSLGGTNKEAFF.

This clone was seen only a few times. The chain joins TRBV28 to TRBJ1-6; 7 positions match TRBD1. Germline CDR1 is MDHEN and CDR2 is SYDVKM. Trimming at V came to 6 bases and at J to 7 bases, leaving 12 bases not matched to a gene. CDR3 length equals 16 residues. The CDR3: CASSPGGPGENSPLHF. In nucleotides, the CDR3 is TGTGCCAGCAGCCCAGGGGGGCCGGGGGAGAATTCACCCCTCCACTTT.

V and J are TRBV27 and TRBJ2-5; 13 nucleotides agree with TRBD2. Per germline, CDR1 MNHEY and CDR2 SMNVEV (reference sequence). This CDR3 is 16 amino acids long. V was clipped by 6 bases and J by 2 bases; unmatched bases: 6. CDR3 nucleotide sequence: TGTGCCAGCAGCACACGGGGACTAGCGGGGCAAGAGACCCAGTACTTC. It codes for CASSTRGLAGQETQYF.

The chain has TRBV6-6 and TRBJ2-7, with D possibly TRBD2 on 5 matching bases. CDR1 is MNHNY and CDR2 is SVGAGI in the germline V gene (reference sequence). V was trimmed by 2 bases and J by 3 bases, leaving 8 bases between them. The CDR3 runs to 13 residues. The CDR3 DNA sequence: TGTGCCAGCAGTTACATGAGGGACTACGAGCAGTACTTC. Translated, it gives CASSYMRDYEQYF.

This clone turned up a few times. The genes are TRBV7-8 and TRBJ1-1; a weak D match, TRBD1 (6 bases). The germline V gene encodes CDR1 SGHVS and CDR2 FQNEAQ. Trimming cost V 6 bases and J 0 bases, with 11 bases left between them. This CDR3 spans 14 amino acids. The CDR3 loop is CASRLTGMNTEAFF. In nucleotides, the CDR3 is TGTGCCAGCAGATTGACAGGTATGAACACTGAAGCTTTCTTT.